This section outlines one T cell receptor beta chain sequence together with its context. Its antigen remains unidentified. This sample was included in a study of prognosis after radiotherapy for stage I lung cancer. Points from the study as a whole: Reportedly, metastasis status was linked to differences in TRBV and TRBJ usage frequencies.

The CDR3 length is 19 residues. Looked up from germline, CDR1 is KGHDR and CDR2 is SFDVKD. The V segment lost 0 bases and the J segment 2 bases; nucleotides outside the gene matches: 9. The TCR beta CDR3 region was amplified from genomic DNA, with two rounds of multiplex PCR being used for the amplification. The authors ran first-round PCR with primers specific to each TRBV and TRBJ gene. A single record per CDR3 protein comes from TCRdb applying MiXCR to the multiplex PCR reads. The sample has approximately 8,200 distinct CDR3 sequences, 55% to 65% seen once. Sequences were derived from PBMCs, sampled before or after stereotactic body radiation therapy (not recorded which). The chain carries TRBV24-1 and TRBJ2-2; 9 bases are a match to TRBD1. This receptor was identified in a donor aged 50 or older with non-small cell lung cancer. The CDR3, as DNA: TGTGCCACCAGTGATTTGAAACAGGGGGCCCGACTCAACACCGGGGAGCTGTTTTTT. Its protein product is CATSDLKQGARLNTGELFF.